Listed below are T cell receptor beta chains from one sample, sequenced in a study of blood T cell repertoires in COVID-19. Sequencing was performed with immunoSEQ multiplex PCR; in TCRdb, only in-frame clones are kept and a portion is missing. In the table there are more than 100,000 clones, 85% to 90% of which are singletons. Sample: peripheral blood. The origin of the receptors is a middle-aged man with active COVID-19. Each CDR3 is given with its conserved first and last residue. D genes are given only for firm matches. The size of a clone is reported for some rows only, either as once, few or many, or as a class for expanded clones.

d_gene: TRBD2
v_gene: TRBV11-1
abundance: -
j_gene: TRBJ2-3
CDR3aa: CASSFLTSGGADTQYF
CDR3nt: TGTGCCAGCAGCTTCCTGACTAGCGGGGGGGCAGATACGCAGTATTTT

d_gene: -
v_gene: TRBV6-5
abundance: once
j_gene: TRBJ2-7
CDR3aa: CASSPEGGAQGQYF
CDR3nt: TGTGCCAGCAGCCCCGAGGGGGGGGCGCAGGGGCAGTACTTC

d_gene: -
v_gene: TRBV11-2
abundance: -
j_gene: TRBJ2-3
CDR3aa: CASMAGTTDTQYF
CDR3nt: TGTGCCAGCATGGCGGGGACCACAGATACGCAGTATTTT

d_gene: TRBD1
v_gene: TRBV18
abundance: -
j_gene: TRBJ1-1
CDR3aa: CASSPTGRNTEAFF
CDR3nt: TGTGCCAGCTCACCGACAGGGAGGAACACTGAAGCTTTCTTT

d_gene: -
v_gene: TRBV2
abundance: -
j_gene: TRBJ2-5
CDR3aa: CAETGEGRETQYF
CDR3nt: TGTGCAGAAACCGGGGAAGGACGGGAGACCCAGTACTTC

d_gene: TRBD1
v_gene: TRBV2
abundance: once
j_gene: TRBJ2-3
CDR3aa: CASTKGTGVRTDTQYF
CDR3nt: TGTGCCAGCACCAAGGGGACAGGGGTGCGCACAGATACGCAGTATTTT

d_gene: -
v_gene: TRBV7-6
abundance: -
j_gene: TRBJ2-3
CDR3aa: CASSPGEAGPTDTQYF
CDR3nt: TGTGCCAGCAGCCCCGGTGAGGCGGGGCCCACAGATACGCAGTATTTT

d_gene: -
v_gene: TRBV11-1
abundance: -
j_gene: TRBJ2-3
CDR3aa: CASSLGSGTDTQYF
CDR3nt: TGTGCCAGCAGCTTAGGTTCTGGCACAGATACGCAGTATTTT

d_gene: TRBD1
v_gene: TRBV30
abundance: -
j_gene: TRBJ1-3
CDR3aa: CAWTDLGQVGNTIYF
CDR3nt: TGTGCCTGGACCGACTTGGGACAGGTGGGAAACACCATATATTTT

d_gene: -
v_gene: TRBV7-3
abundance: -
j_gene: TRBJ1-5
CDR3aa: CASSFSSGERPQHF
CDR3nt: TGTGCCAGCAGCTTCAGTTCGGGGGAGCGGCCCCAGCATTTT

d_gene: -
v_gene: TRBV4-2
abundance: -
j_gene: TRBJ1-2
CDR3aa: CASSQWVTETSYGYTF
CDR3nt: TGTGCCAGCAGCCAATGGGTGACGGAGACTTCCTATGGCTACACCTTC

d_gene: -
v_gene: TRBV7-8
abundance: once
j_gene: TRBJ1-1
CDR3aa: CASSYTRNTEAFF
CDR3nt: TGTGCCAGCAGTTACACACGAAACACTGAAGCTTTCTTT

d_gene: -
v_gene: TRBV7-9
abundance: -
j_gene: TRBJ1-6
CDR3aa: CASSFLAGSYNSPLHF
CDR3nt: TGTGCCAGCAGCTTTTTGGCGGGCTCCTATAATTCACCCCTCCACTTT

d_gene: TRBD1
v_gene: TRBV6-5
abundance: -
j_gene: TRBJ1-2
CDR3aa: CASRDDRGPNGYTF
CDR3nt: TGTGCCAGCAGAGATGACAGGGGCCCCAATGGCTACACCTTC

d_gene: -
v_gene: TRBV3-1/TRBV3-2
abundance: -
j_gene: TRBJ1-6
CDR3aa: CASSPREGGYYSPLHF
CDR3nt: TGTGCCAGCAGCCCGCGGGAGGGGGGTTATTATTCACCCCTCCACTTT

d_gene: -
v_gene: TRBV3-1/TRBV3-2
abundance: -
j_gene: TRBJ1-5
CDR3aa: CASSQGAANQPQHF
CDR3nt: TGTGCCAGCAGCCAAGGGGCAGCAAATCAGCCCCAGCATTTT

d_gene: -
v_gene: TRBV2
abundance: -
j_gene: TRBJ1-1
CDR3aa: CARGGGGGEAFF
CDR3nt: TGTGCCAGAGGGGGGGGAGGAGGTGAAGCTTTCTTT

d_gene: -
v_gene: TRBV6-5
abundance: -
j_gene: TRBJ2-2
CDR3aa: CASSTGPNTGELFF
CDR3nt: TGTGCCAGCAGTACAGGGCCCAACACCGGGGAGCTGTTTTTT

d_gene: TRBD1
v_gene: TRBV6-2/TRBV6-3
abundance: -
j_gene: TRBJ2-3
CDR3aa: CASSYSGQQDTQYF
CDR3nt: TGTGCCAGCAGTTACTCGGGACAGCAAGATACGCAGTATTTT

d_gene: -
v_gene: TRBV5-4
abundance: -
j_gene: TRBJ1-1
CDR3aa: CASSPDRGNAFF
CDR3nt: TGTGCCAGCAGCCCGGACCGGGGGAACGCTTTCTTT

d_gene: TRBD2
v_gene: TRBV5-1
abundance: -
j_gene: TRBJ2-5
CDR3aa: CASSLGSGGEETQYF
CDR3nt: TGCGCCAGCAGCTTGGGCAGCGGGGGGGAAGAGACCCAGTACTTC

d_gene: TRBD2
v_gene: TRBV5-4
abundance: -
j_gene: TRBJ2-5
CDR3aa: CASSLGREGETQYF
CDR3nt: TGTGCCAGCAGCTTGGGACGGGAGGGGGAGACCCAGTACTTC

d_gene: -
v_gene: TRBV12-5
abundance: -
j_gene: TRBJ2-7
CDR3aa: CASVNRAFGSVPEQYF
CDR3nt: TGTGCTAGTGTGAACAGGGCTTTTGGATCTGTACCCGAGCAGTACTTC

d_gene: TRBD2
v_gene: TRBV3-1/TRBV3-2
abundance: -
j_gene: TRBJ2-1
CDR3aa: CASSRAMGAGGRGENNEQFF
CDR3nt: TGTGCCAGCAGCCGCGCTATGGGGGCGGGGGGCCGCGGGGAAAATAATGAGCAGTTCTTC

d_gene: TRBD2
v_gene: TRBV2
abundance: -
j_gene: TRBJ2-3
CDR3aa: CASSEALLSGGTDTQYF
CDR3nt: TGTGCCAGCAGTGAAGCGCTTCTGAGCGGGGGAACAGATACGCAGTATTTT

d_gene: -
v_gene: TRBV4-2
abundance: -
j_gene: TRBJ1-1
CDR3aa: CASSQSSGGDTEAFF
CDR3nt: TGTGCCAGCAGCCAATCGTCGGGCGGGGACACTGAAGCTTTCTTT

d_gene: -
v_gene: TRBV5-6
abundance: -
j_gene: TRBJ2-3
CDR3aa: CASSLAGITVSASDTQYF
CDR3nt: TGTGCCAGCAGCTTGGCGGGTATAACGGTAAGCGCGTCAGATACGCAGTATTTT

d_gene: TRBD2
v_gene: TRBV5-4
abundance: -
j_gene: TRBJ2-3
CDR3aa: CASSLTRGTTDTQYF
CDR3nt: TGTGCCAGCAGCTTGACGCGGGGGACCACAGATACGCAGTATTTT

d_gene: TRBD1
v_gene: TRBV10-3
abundance: -
j_gene: TRBJ2-1
CDR3aa: CAISGDRDLSFF
CDR3nt: TGTGCCATCAGTGGGGACAGGGACCTCTCGTTCTTC

d_gene: TRBD2
v_gene: TRBV4-2
abundance: -
j_gene: TRBJ2-5
CDR3aa: CASSRRLAAQETQYF
CDR3nt: TGTGCCAGCAGCCGGAGACTAGCGGCCCAAGAGACCCAGTACTTC

d_gene: TRBD2
v_gene: TRBV7-9
abundance: few
j_gene: TRBJ2-1
CDR3aa: CASSSSWSGAINNEQFF
CDR3nt: TGTGCCAGCAGCTCCTCGTGGAGCGGGGCGATAAACAATGAGCAGTTCTTC

d_gene: TRBD1
v_gene: TRBV18
abundance: -
j_gene: TRBJ1-1
CDR3aa: CASSDRVTEAFF
CDR3nt: TGTGCCAGCTCGGACAGGGTCACTGAAGCTTTCTTT

d_gene: -
v_gene: TRBV6-2/TRBV6-3
abundance: -
j_gene: TRBJ2-5
CDR3aa: CASSFDSQPGTQYF
CDR3nt: TGTGCCAGCAGTTTCGACTCACAACCCGGGACCCAGTACTTC

d_gene: TRBD1
v_gene: TRBV2
abundance: -
j_gene: TRBJ1-2
CDR3aa: CARKTGDGGYTF
CDR3nt: TGTGCCAGAAAGACAGGGGACGGTGGCTACACCTTC

d_gene: -
v_gene: TRBV9
abundance: -
j_gene: TRBJ2-3
CDR3aa: CASSVRGAVADTQYF
CDR3nt: TGTGCCAGCAGCGTTCGGGGGGCCGTTGCAGATACGCAGTATTTT

d_gene: -
v_gene: TRBV15
abundance: -
j_gene: TRBJ2-7
CDR3aa: CATSRDEGLYEQYF
CDR3nt: TGTGCCACCAGCAGAGATGAGGGCCTCTACGAGCAGTACTTC

d_gene: TRBD2
v_gene: TRBV5-6
abundance: -
j_gene: TRBJ2-3
CDR3aa: CASSSLRVTLAGGTDTQYF
CDR3nt: TGTGCCAGCAGCTCCCTCAGGGTTACGCTAGCGGGGGGCACAGATACGCAGTATTTT

d_gene: -
v_gene: TRBV6-5
abundance: -
j_gene: TRBJ2-7
CDR3aa: CASSWDNYEQYF
CDR3nt: TGTGCCAGCAGCTGGGACAACTACGAGCAGTACTTC

d_gene: -
v_gene: TRBV6-1
abundance: -
j_gene: TRBJ1-4
CDR3aa: CASSEKRRRTTNEKLFF
CDR3nt: TGTGCCAGCAGTGAAAAGAGGCGGCGAACAACTAATGAAAAACTGTTTTTT

d_gene: -
v_gene: TRBV5-1
abundance: -
j_gene: TRBJ1-1
CDR3aa: CASSLELTTGMNTEAFF
CDR3nt: TGCGCCAGCAGCTTGGAGCTCACGACGGGTATGAACACTGAAGCTTTCTTT

d_gene: -
v_gene: TRBV6-5
abundance: -
j_gene: TRBJ1-6
CDR3aa: CASSYSDSSNSPLHF
CDR3nt: TGTGCCAGCAGTTACTCGGACAGTAGTAATTCACCCCTCCACTTT

d_gene: TRBD1
v_gene: TRBV4-3
abundance: -
j_gene: TRBJ1-4
CDR3aa: CASSPGQGRKEKLFF
CDR3nt: TGCGCCAGCAGCCCGGGACAGGGACGGAAGGAAAAACTGTTTTTT

d_gene: TRBD2
v_gene: TRBV4-2
abundance: once
j_gene: TRBJ2-3
CDR3aa: CASSQIGSGGREDTQYF
CDR3nt: TGTGCCAGCAGCCAAATTGGTAGCGGGGGGCGGGAGGATACGCAGTATTTT

d_gene: -
v_gene: TRBV7-2
abundance: -
j_gene: TRBJ2-7
CDR3aa: CASSRDAVYEQYF
CDR3nt: TGTGCCAGCAGCCGGGATGCGGTCTACGAGCAGTACTTC

d_gene: TRBD1
v_gene: TRBV20-1
abundance: -
j_gene: TRBJ1-1
CDR3aa: CSASGPGQGNTEAFF
CDR3nt: TGCAGTGCTAGTGGTCCGGGACAGGGAAACACTGAAGCTTTCTTT